This is a list of T cell receptor beta chains from one sample in a study of blood T cell repertoires in COVID-19. Profiled with immunoSEQ multiplex PCR; TCRdb holds only in-frame clones, not every one. The sample lists more than 250,000 clones, 85% to 90% occurring once. The sample consisted of peripheral blood. The receptor source for this set is a woman aged 45-60 years with COVID-19, enrolled during active disease. The CDR3 runs from the conserved cysteine through the conserved F or W. The D gene is left open where the match is weak. The size entry is marked missing in some rows and otherwise reads once, few, many or a size class.

cdr3_length	clone_size	v_call	d_call	j_call	cdr3_nt	cdr3_aa
13	-	TRBV11-2	-	TRBJ2-2	TGTGCCAGCAGCCCTCTTTTCTCCGGGGAGCTGTTTTTT	CASSPLFSGELFF
16	-	TRBV5-1	TRBD2	TRBJ2-1	TGCGCCAGCAGCGGTACGGGACTAGCGGGAGGCGCTGAGCAGTTCTTC	CASSGTGLAGGAEQFF
14	few	TRBV19	-	TRBJ1-1	TGTGCCAGTAGTACGTCGGGGGGAGCAACTGAAGCTTTCTTT	CASSTSGGATEAFF
16	-	TRBV18	-	TRBJ1-5	TGTGCCAGCTCACCAAACAGGGTTGGGCGCAATCAGCCCCAGCATTTT	CASSPNRVGRNQPQHF
14	-	TRBV7-9	TRBD1	TRBJ1-2	TGTGCCAGCAGCCGGCCAGGACAGGGATATGGCTACACCTTC	CASSRPGQGYGYTF
14	-	TRBV28	-	TRBJ1-2	TGTGCCAGCAGGTTAACAGGTTCCCTCTATGGCTACACCTTC	CASRLTGSLYGYTF
17	-	TRBV6-2/TRBV6-3	TRBD1	TRBJ1-5	TGTGCCAGCAGCAAGAATCTCGGACAGGGGAGCAATCAGCCCCAGCATTTT	CASSKNLGQGSNQPQHF
13	-	TRBV29-1	-	TRBJ2-6	TGCAGCGGGCTCGATGGTGGGGCCAACGTCCTGACTTTC	CSGLDGGANVLTF
16	-	TRBV5-1	TRBD2	TRBJ2-1	TGCGCCAGCAGCTCGGCGGGAGCTCGTACCTACAATGAGCAGTTCTTC	CASSSAGARTYNEQFF
16	-	TRBV18	-	TRBJ1-4	TGTGCCAGCTCACCACCGTCGGGGGGCGTCGAGGAAAAACTGTTTTTT	CASSPPSGGVEEKLFF
16	-	TRBV11-2	TRBD2	TRBJ2-2	TGTGCCAGCAGGATTCTAGCGGGGCGTAACACCGGGGAGCTGTTTTTT	CASRILAGRNTGELFF
16	-	TRBV7-9	-	TRBJ1-3	TGTGCCAGCAGCTTAGCCCGAGCAAGCTCTGGAAACACCATATATTTT	CASSLARASSGNTIYF
15	-	TRBV6-5	TRBD2	TRBJ2-1	TGTGCCAGCAGTAAGGACGGACTAGAGGACAATGAGCAGTTCTTC	CASSKDGLEDNEQFF
16	-	TRBV7-9	TRBD2	TRBJ2-7	TGTGCCAGCAGCTCCCTAGCGGGAGGCGTCATTAGAGAGCAGTACTTC	CASSSLAGGVIREQYF
18	-	TRBV7-9	TRBD2	TRBJ2-2	TGTGCCAGCAGCCCCCGGCTAGCGGGAGGACTAAACACCGGGGAGCTGTTTTTT	CASSPRLAGGLNTGELFF
16	-	TRBV11-2	-	TRBJ1-4	TGTGCCAGCAGCCCTTCCAGCGGGGGGCGGAATGAAAAACTGTTTTTT	CASSPSSGGRNEKLFF
15	-	TRBV5-4	TRBD2	TRBJ2-1	TGTGCCAGCAGACGGAGACTAGCGGGGGACAATGAGCAGTTCTTC	CASRRRLAGDNEQFF
16	few	TRBV24-1	TRBD2	TRBJ2-1	TGTGCCACCAGTGATTATACTAGCGGGAGGGGCAATGAGCAGTTCTTC	CATSDYTSGRGNEQFF
17	once	TRBV4-1	TRBD2	TRBJ2-3	TGCGCCAGCAGCCACCTTCGGACTAGCGGGAGGGCAGATACGCAGTATTTT	CASSHLRTSGRADTQYF
11	once	TRBV6-5	-	TRBJ2-5	TGTGCCAGCTCACGCGGGGAGACCCAGTACTTC	CASSRGETQYF
19	-	TRBV4-1	TRBD2	TRBJ2-1	TGCGCCAGCAGCCAGCCTACTAGCGGGAGGGCAGCAACCTACAATGAGCAGTTCTTC	CASSQPTSGRAATYNEQFF
17	-	TRBV11-2	TRBD2	TRBJ2-5	TGTGCCAGCAGCTCCGGGACTAGCACCACTCATGGGGAGACCCAGTACTTC	CASSSGTSTTHGETQYF
15	-	TRBV15	TRBD1	TRBJ1-5	TGTGCCACCAGCAGAACACAGGGGGGCAATCAGCCCCAGCATTTT	CATSRTQGGNQPQHF
14	-	TRBV15	-	TRBJ1-1	TGTGCCACCAGCAGAGATCCGGCGCGGACTGAAGCTTTCTTT	CATSRDPARTEAFF
19	-	TRBV7-9	TRBD2	TRBJ2-7	TGTGCCAGCAGCTTAGGCAGGACTAGCGGGGCGCGGAGGGGGGCCGAGCAGTACTTC	CASSLGRTSGARRGAEQYF
15	once	TRBV11-2	-	TRBJ2-1	TGTGCCAGCAGCTATTCCGGGGGATCCTACAATGAGCAGTTCTTC	CASSYSGGSYNEQFF
15	-	TRBV9	TRBD2	TRBJ2-1	TGTGCCAGCAGCGTAGGAGCGGGAGTTTACAATGAGCAGTTCTTC	CASSVGAGVYNEQFF
16	-	TRBV15	TRBD1	TRBJ1-5	TGTGCCACTAAGACAGGGTCCTCGAGCCTTCATCAGCCCCAGCATTTT	CATKTGSSSLHQPQHF
14	-	TRBV7-2	TRBD1	TRBJ2-7	TGTGCCAGCAGCCGCACAGGGGACCCCTACGAGCAGTACTTC	CASSRTGDPYEQYF
11	once	TRBV30	TRBD1	TRBJ1-1	TGTGCCTGGAGTGTGGACAGGGTAGGTTTCTTT	CAWSVDRVGFF
16	-	TRBV12-5	-	TRBJ1-1	TGTGCTAGTGGTCACCCCCTTCTCACAGAGAACACTGAAGCTTTCTTT	CASGHPLLTENTEAFF
16	-	TRBV19	-	TRBJ1-6	TGTGCCAGTAGTACTCCTAAACAGGGTAACAATTCACCCCTCCACTTT	CASSTPKQGNNSPLHF
13	-	TRBV19	-	TRBJ2-1	TGTGCCAGCGCAAGGCAGGGCTACAATGAGCAGTTCTTC	CASARQGYNEQFF
16	once	TRBV9	-	TRBJ2-5	TGTGCCAGCAGCGTAGACGCCGGGGTTCCCGGAGAGACCCAGTACTTC	CASSVDAGVPGETQYF
15	-	TRBV5-1	-	TRBJ2-1	TGCGCCAGCAGCTTGTGGGGCGGGGAATTGAATGAGCAGTTCTTC	CASSLWGGELNEQFF
14	-	TRBV5-3	-	TRBJ1-1	TGTGCCAGAAGCTTGTCTAAGAGTAACACTGAAGCTTTCTTT	CARSLSKSNTEAFF
14	-	TRBV18	TRBD1	TRBJ2-1	TGTGCCAGCTCACCAGGGGACAGATACAATGAGCAGTTCTTC	CASSPGDRYNEQFF
17	-	TRBV11-3	TRBD2	TRBJ2-1	TGTGCCAGCAGCTCGCGCCGACTAGCGGGAGGGCGGAATGAGCAGTTCTTC	CASSSRRLAGGRNEQFF
15	once	TRBV11-2	-	TRBJ1-1	TGTGCCAGCAGCTTAGAGGGCAGGCCGGGGACTGAAGCTTTCTTT	CASSLEGRPGTEAFF
16	-	TRBV7-2	TRBD2	TRBJ2-1	TGTGCCAGCAGCCCCAGTCTAGCGGGAGGTGATAATGAGCAGTTCTTC	CASSPSLAGGDNEQFF
13	-	TRBV15	-	TRBJ2-5	TGTGCCACCAGCAGAGTTATCGGAGAGACCCAGTACTTC	CATSRVIGETQYF
16	-	TRBV10-2	-	TRBJ1-4	TGCGCCAGCAGTGTCGGCCTCCGGGTAGGAGAAGAAAAACTGTTTTTT	CASSVGLRVGEEKLFF
17	-	TRBV5-6	-	TRBJ2-7	TGTGCCAGCAGCTTGGACTTACGGGAGAGGGATATGGAGGAGCAGTACTTC	CASSLDLRERDMEEQYF
16	-	TRBV6-5	TRBD2	TRBJ2-1	TGTGCCAGCAGTTACTGGTCGGGAGGTGGGATCGGTGAGCAGTTCTTC	CASSYWSGGGIGEQFF
16	-	TRBV24-1	TRBD1	TRBJ2-3	TGTGCCACCAGTGTGGGGACAGGGGTTAGCACAGATACGCAGTATTTT	CATSVGTGVSTDTQYF
16	-	TRBV5-1	-	TRBJ2-4	TGCGCCAGCAGCTTCTTCGGGGATGTCTCCAAAAACATTCAGTACTTC	CASSFFGDVSKNIQYF
13	-	TRBV5-5	-	TRBJ1-5	TGTGCCAGCAGCTTGGATGGGGGGAGGCCCCAGCATTTT	CASSLDGGRPQHF
13	-	TRBV5-1	-	TRBJ1-2	TGCGCCAGCAGCTTGAGCGGGAACTATGGCTACACCTTC	CASSLSGNYGYTF
15	-	TRBV5-1	-	TRBJ2-2	TGCGCCAGCAGCTCCAACACCGCGGGCACCGGGGAGCTGTTTTTT	CASSSNTAGTGELFF
16	-	TRBV24-1	TRBD2	TRBJ2-1	TGTGCCACCAGTGACCCAGGACTAGCGGGAGAGGGGGAGCAGTTCTTC	CATSDPGLAGEGEQFF
15	-	TRBV5-4	TRBD2	TRBJ2-1	TGTGCCAGCAGCTTTAGCGGGGGAAACTACAATGAGCAGTTCTTC	CASSFSGGNYNEQFF